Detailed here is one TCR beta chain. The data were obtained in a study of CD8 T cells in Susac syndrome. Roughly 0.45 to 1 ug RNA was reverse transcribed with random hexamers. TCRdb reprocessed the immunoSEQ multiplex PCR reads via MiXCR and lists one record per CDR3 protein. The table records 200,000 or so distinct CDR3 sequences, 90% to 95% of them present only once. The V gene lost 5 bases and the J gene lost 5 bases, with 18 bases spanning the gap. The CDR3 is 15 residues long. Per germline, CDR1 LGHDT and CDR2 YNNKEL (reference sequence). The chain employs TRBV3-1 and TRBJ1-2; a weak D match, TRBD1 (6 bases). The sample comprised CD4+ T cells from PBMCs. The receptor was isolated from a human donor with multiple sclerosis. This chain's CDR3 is CASSSPGEERYGYTF. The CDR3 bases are TGTGCCAGCAGCTCGCCAGGGGAAGAGCGGTATGGCTACACCTTC. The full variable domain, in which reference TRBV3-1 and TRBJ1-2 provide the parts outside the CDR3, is DTAVSQTPKYLVTQMGNDKSIKCEQNLGHDTMYWYKQDSKKFLKIMFSYNNKELIINETVPNRFSPKSPDKAHLNLHINSLELGDSAVYFCASSSPGEERYGYTFGSGTRLTVV.